Shown below are 30 T cell receptor beta chains from a single sample sequenced in a study of control samples from healthy donors and cancer patients. Method: immunoSEQ multiplex PCR; TCRdb's copy keeps in-frame clones and lacks some. The data show approximately 150,000 clones, with about 89% seen just once and more than 6.5% held by the top ten. The sample was blood. All receptors derive from a man aged 18 to 29 in good health.

The V gene is TRBV6-5, the J gene TRBJ2-7; no definite D call. Germline V gene sequence: CDR1 MNHEY, CDR2 SVGAGI. Trimming removed 5 bases from V and 8 bases from J, with 16 bases in between. The length of the CDR3 is 13 residues. CDR3 coding DNA: TGTGCCAGCAGTCGGTTGTCAGCCGACAAGCAGTACTTC. As protein: CASSRLSADKQYF.

This clone appeared once. Because the CDR3's place on the DNA is in doubt, the DNA is left out and the CDR3 is given as listed by TCRdb. J is TRBJ1-6 and V is TRBV5-1; the table's D call of TRBD1 was not tested on the DNA. Both ends counted, the CDR3 spans 15 residues. Germline values: CDR1 SGHRS, CDR2 YFSETQ. The CDR3 here is CASSFGPGEGSPLHF.

The genes are TRBV5-1 and TRBJ1-6; D is undetermined. CDR1 and CDR2 from the germline V gene are SGHRS and YFSETQ. V was pared by 2 bases and J by 7 bases, with 10 bases between. The CDR3 totals 14 residues. In nucleotides, the CDR3 is TGCGCCAGCAGCTTTGGAGTTGACAATTCACCCCTCCACTTT. Amino acids: CASSFGVDNSPLHF.

The CDR3 DNA follows: TGCGCCAGCAGCCAGGAAGGACTGGGAAACTACAATGAGCAGTTCTTC. This codes for CASSQEGLGNYNEQFF. The chain is built from TRBV4-1 and TRBJ2-1; the D gene is possibly TRBD2 (5 bases). This CDR3 has 16 residues. Germline V gene data show CDR1 as MGHRA and CDR2 as YSYEKL. V was shortened by 3 bases and J by 3 bases, with 15 bases between the two germline ends.

The genes are TRBV6-1 and TRBJ2-7, with D possibly being TRBD1 (5 bases). The CDR3 runs 14 residues. The germline CDR1 and CDR2 sequences are MNHNS and SASEGT. Trimming left V 1 base short and J 5 bases short, with 12 bases between. CDR3 in amino acids: CASSEGLEGDEQYF. The CDR3, as DNA: TGTGCCAGCAGTGAAGGTCTGGAAGGGGACGAGCAGTACTTC.

The V gene is TRBV19, the J gene TRBJ2-1, with TRBD2 matching over 11 bases. Trimming took 3 bases from V and 5 from J; bases not matched to a gene: 3. The CDR3 has 15 residues. Germline V gene sequence: CDR1 LNHDA, CDR2 SQIVND (reference sequence). The CDR3 nucleotides read TGTGCCAGTAGTATGACTAGCGGGGTGCACAATGAGCAGTTCTTC. This codes for CASSMTSGVHNEQFF.

The J gene is TRBJ1-3, the V gene TRBV5-6; D unresolved. The CDR3 sequence is 15 residues long. CDR1 and CDR2 (germline): SGHDT, YYEEEE. Trimming took off 0 bases at V and 0 bases at J, with 7 bases between the two ends. The CDR3 DNA is TGTGCCAGCAGCTTGGCCGGGCCCTCTGGAAACACCATATATTTT. Its protein is CASSLAGPSGNTIYF.

V and J are TRBV6-5 and TRBJ2-3, with TRBD2 matching 7 bases. V was pared by 0 bases and J by 10 bases, with 4 bases of the junction left unmatched. CDR1 is MNHEY, CDR2 SVGAGI, per germline. The CDR3 is 13 residues long. CDR3 region: CASSYSTGGPQYF. CDR3 nucleotides: TGTGCCAGCAGTTACTCGACGGGAGGTCCGCAGTATTTT.

V and J are TRBV3-1 (or the pseudogene TRBV3-2) and TRBJ2-7, with a weak D call TRBD2 (6 bases). CDR3 length: 14 residues. The germline V and J ends were trimmed by 8 bases and 0 bases, with 14 bases remaining between them. The germline V gene has CDR1 LGHDT and CDR2 YNNKEL (reference sequence). As DNA, the CDR3 is TGTGCCAGCGCGATTAGCGGCACCTCCTACGAGCAGTACTTC. Translating gives CASAISGTSYEQYF.

The CDR3 nucleotides are TGCAGTGCTCTCCAATTGGACTCGGGTTTCTTT. Protein sequence: CSALQLDSGFF. The genes are TRBV20-1 and TRBJ1-1; D remains unclear. CDR1 and CDR2 from the germline V gene are DFQATT and SNEGSKA (reference sequence). The V end lost 5 bases, the J end lost 13 bases, and 17 bases lay between the germline ends. The CDR3 is made up of 11 amino acids.

The chain recombines TRBV4-1 with TRBJ2-3, with D perhaps given as TRBD1 or TRBD2 (6 bases each). Germline V gene lookup returns CDR1 MGHRA and CDR2 YSYEKL. Trimming shortened V by 0 bases and J by 0 bases, and 13 bases separated the two germline ends. The CDR3 runs 17 residues. CDR3 in amino acids: CASSQERGAYSTDTQYF. The DNA of the CDR3 is TGCGCCAGCAGCCAAGAAAGGGGGGCCTACAGCACAGATACGCAGTATTTT.

The J gene is TRBJ1-4, the V gene TRBV7-6; 10 positions agree with TRBD1. Germline V gives CDR1 SGHVS, CDR2 FNYEAQ. V lost 4 bases, J lost 10 bases, and 12 bases stayed unmatched. The CDR3 runs 16 residues. CDR3 sequence (DNA): TGTGCCAGCAGCTCGACCGTGACAGGGGGCAAAGGAAAACTGTTTTTT. Protein: CASSSTVTGGKGKLFF.

The CDR3 loop is CASSQERYSPYEQYF. CDR3 nucleotides: TGTGCCAGCAGCCAAGAACGCTACAGCCCCTACGAGCAGTACTTC. The gene calls are TRBV4-2 and TRBJ2-7; D unclear. The CDR3 has 15 residues. Trimming took 0 bases from V and 2 from J, leaving 11 bases between them. The germline CDR1 and CDR2 sequences are LGHNA and YNFKEQ.

The chain couples TRBV2 to TRBJ2-5; TRBD1 agrees at 7 bases. Germline trimming cut 3 bases from V and 5 bases from J; bases unmatched to any gene: 6. In germline, CDR1 is SNHLY, CDR2 FYNNEI. This CDR3 has 14 residues. The CDR3 protein is CASSDPRGLETQYF. CDR3 nucleotide sequence: TGTGCCAGCAGTGACCCGAGGGGGCTGGAGACCCAGTACTTC.

The chain links TRBV7-9 to TRBJ1-2, with 9 bases aligning to TRBD1. With V trimmed by 4 bases and J by 2 bases, 2 bases remained unmatched. This CDR3 region has 14 residues. CDR1 is SEHNR and CDR2 is FQNEAQ in the germline V gene (reference sequence). The CDR3 DNA follows: TGTGCCAGCAGCTCTGGACAGGGGAACTATGGCTACACCTTC. This gives the protein CASSSGQGNYGYTF.

The rearrangement links TRBV7-2 to TRBJ1-2; possible D gene TRBD1, 5 bases. This CDR3 has 15 amino acids. V dropped 1 base and J dropped 7 bases, with 16 bases sitting between them. CDR1 is SGHTA, CDR2 FQGNSA, per germline. The CDR3 here is CASSLESGQGLGYTF. CDR3 bases: TGTGCCAGCAGCTTAGAGTCGGGGCAGGGACTTGGCTACACCTTC.

CDR3 sequence (DNA): TGCGCCAGCAGCCAGGGACAGGGAGATCAGCCCCAGCATTTT. It translates to CASSQGQGDQPQHF. V and J are TRBV5-1 and TRBJ1-5; 9 nucleotides match TRBD1. Germline V lookup: CDR1 SGHRS, CDR2 YFSETQ. J was trimmed by 5 bases and V by 4 bases; bases with no gene match: 4. This CDR3 has 14 residues.

V usage is TRBV19 and J usage is TRBJ1-6, with D perhaps TRBD1 (5 bases). V was clipped by 4 bases and J by 2 bases, with 12 bases between them. Germline V gives CDR1 LNHDA, CDR2 SQIVND (reference sequence). This CDR3 spans 16 amino acids. The CDR3: CASSTGVGAYNSPLHF. CDR3 nucleotides: TGTGCCAGTAGTACGGGGGTCGGCGCCTATAATTCACCCCTCCACTTT.

The chain links TRBV9 to TRBJ2-7; TRBD1 agrees at 8 bases. V was clipped by 0 bases and J by 5 bases; unmatched bases: 4. The germline V gene has CDR1 SGDLS and CDR2 YYNGEE. The CDR3 extends over 14 amino acids. The CDR3 is CASSVGQGIHEQYF. In DNA, the CDR3 is TGTGCCAGCAGCGTAGGACAGGGGATACACGAGCAGTACTTC.

The chain joins TRBV5-1 to TRBJ1-3, with D maybe TRBD1 (5 bases). Trimming shortened V by 0 bases and J by 0 bases, and 7 bases separated the two germline ends. CDR3 size: 15 residues. Germline V gene data show CDR1 as SGHRS and CDR2 as YFSETQ. The CDR3 reads CASSLGGSSGNTIYF. DNA of the CDR3: TGCGCCAGCAGCTTGGGGGGGAGCTCTGGAAACACCATATATTTT.

The chain recombines TRBV19 with TRBJ1-2, with 7 bases fitting TRBD1. Germline V gives CDR1 LNHDA, CDR2 SQIVND (reference sequence). This CDR3 comprises 13 residues. With 6 bases clipped from V and 8 bases from J, the junction kept 9 bases outside the gene matches. The CDR3 spells CASSATGSGGYTF. DNA for the CDR3: TGTGCCAGTAGCGCGACAGGGTCGGGCGGCTACACCTTC.

This chain uses TRBV9 with TRBJ1-2; 9 nucleotides agree with TRBD1. V shed 5 bases, J shed 1 base, and the junction held 3 bases outside the gene matches. CDR1 is SGDLS and CDR2 is YYNGEE in the germline V gene. The CDR3 runs to 14 residues. CDR3 nucleotides: TGTGCCAGCAGTGGGACAGGGAATAACTATGGCTACACCTTC. As protein: CASSGTGNNYGYTF.

The chain uses TRBV6-5 and TRBJ1-2; D unresolved. Germline V gene data show CDR1 as MNHEY and CDR2 as SVGAGI. Trimming stripped 7 bases from V and 3 bases from J, with 9 bases between. CDR3 length: 12 amino acids. This CDR3 is CASITQYYGYTF. The CDR3 nucleotides read TGTGCCAGCATTACACAGTACTATGGCTACACCTTC.

This clone was recorded a few times. CDR3 nucleotides: TGCGCCAGCAGCGACGGAGTCAGGGGAAGTTCACCCCTCCACTTT. The encoded protein is CASSDGVRGSSPLHF. The chain carries TRBV5-1 and TRBJ1-6; D perhaps matches TRBD1 (6 bases). Germline values: CDR1 SGHRS, CDR2 YFSETQ. The length of the CDR3 is 15 residues. The V end lost 4 bases, the J end lost 9 bases, and 17 bases lay between the germline ends.

J is TRBJ1-1 and V is TRBV28; possible D gene TRBD1, 6 bases. CDR3 size: 16 residues. The V and J ends lost 5 bases and 5 bases respectively, with 21 bases between them. Germline lookup yields CDR1 MDHEN and CDR2 SYDVKM. The CDR3 DNA reads TGTGCCAGCAGTCCCTACAAAACAGGGAGGGGGACTGAAGCTTTCTTT. Protein product: CASSPYKTGRGTEAFF.

The CDR3 sequence is CASSLVRGQPQHF. CDR3 in DNA: TGTGCCAGCAGTTTAGTCAGGGGTCAGCCCCAGCATTTT. The gene calls are TRBV27 and TRBJ1-5; D perhaps matches TRBD1 (6 bases). V dropped 2 bases and J dropped 6 bases, with 8 bases sitting between them. The CDR3 loop spans 13 amino acids. Germline V gene sequence: CDR1 MNHEY, CDR2 SMNVEV (reference sequence).

The J gene is TRBJ1-6, the V gene TRBV18; 10 bases are a match to TRBD1. The CDR3 has 15 amino acids. CDR1 is KGHSH and CDR2 is LQKENI in the germline V gene. V lost 3 bases to trimming and J lost 8 bases; unmatched junction nucleotides: 4. The CDR3 sequence is CASSPLGQGDSPLHF. The CDR3 DNA is TGTGCCAGCTCACCCTTAGGACAGGGGGATTCACCCCTCCACTTT.

This clone was picked up one time. In DNA form, the CDR3 reads TGTGCCAGTAGTATTGGACACCCGAACACCGGGGAGCTGTTTTTT. Translation gives CASSIGHPNTGELFF. This chain joins TRBV19 and TRBJ2-2, with D perhaps matching TRBD1 (5 bases). The CDR3 is 15 amino acids. CDR1 and CDR2 (germline): LNHDA, SQIVND (reference sequence). V lost 3 bases, J lost 0 bases, and 8 bases lay in between.

V usage is TRBV18 and J usage is TRBJ1-4; TRBD1 matches 7 bases. Per the germline V gene, CDR1 is KGHSH and CDR2 is LQKENI. This CDR3 has 15 residues. The junction had 6 bases not matched to a gene; V was cut back by 2 bases and J by 6 bases. The CDR3 DNA sequence: TGTGCCAGCTCACCATCGGACAGGCTACATGAAAAACTGTTTTTT. Amino acids: CASSPSDRLHEKLFF.

The rearrangement uses TRBV28 and TRBJ1-1, with D uncertain. Germline lookup yields CDR1 MDHEN and CDR2 SYDVKM. The CDR3 runs to 13 residues. Trimming removed 7 bases at V and 1 base at J, with 10 bases between. For the CDR3, the DNA is TGTGCCAGCAAAAACGTGGGGAACACTGAAGCTTTCTTT. The encoded protein is CASKNVGNTEAFF.